A selection of T cell receptor beta chains follows, all from one sample in a study of T cells in localized non-small cell lung cancer. Here immunoSEQ multiplex PCR was the method, and the copy in TCRdb shows in-frame clones only, minus some. This sample has 31,000 or so clones, with around 80% found just once. The input for sequencing was peripheral blood, taken before any cancer treatment. The receptors here all came from a male donor aged 60 or over with stage III squamous cell lung carcinoma. CDR3s include the opening cysteine and the closing phenylalanine or tryptophan. Fields, in order: clone size, J gene, V gene, D gene, CDR3 protein, CDR3 DNA. The D gene is left open where the match is weak. The listing skips clone size in some rows; elsewhere it reads once, few, many or a size class.

clone_size: NA
j_call: TRBJ2-1
v_call: TRBV11-2
d_call: TRBD2
cdr3_aa: CASSYFGTSNGEQFF
cdr3_nt: TGTGCCAGCAGCTACTTCGGGACTAGTAATGGTGAGCAGTTCTTC

clone_size: few
j_call: TRBJ1-4
v_call: TRBV9
d_call: NA
cdr3_aa: CASSVAGATNEKLFF
cdr3_nt: TGTGCCAGCAGCGTAGCCGGGGCGACTAATGAAAAACTGTTTTTT

clone_size: once
j_call: TRBJ2-2
v_call: TRBV5-1
d_call: NA
cdr3_aa: CASSPRRVSGELFF
cdr3_nt: TGCGCCAGCAGCCCTCGGAGGGTTTCCGGGGAGCTGTTTTTT

clone_size: NA
j_call: TRBJ1-2
v_call: TRBV6-5
d_call: TRBD1
cdr3_aa: CASSYGNRGYYTF
cdr3_nt: TGTGCCAGCAGTTACGGAAACAGGGGATACTACACCTTC

clone_size: NA
j_call: TRBJ1-5
v_call: TRBV7-9
d_call: NA
cdr3_aa: CASSLGVNIQPQHF
cdr3_nt: TGTGCCAGCAGCCTAGGAGTAAATATCCAGCCCCAGCATTTT

clone_size: NA
j_call: TRBJ1-2
v_call: TRBV2
d_call: NA
cdr3_aa: CASSPTENYGYTF
cdr3_nt: TGTGCCAGCAGTCCTACCGAGAACTATGGCTACACCTTC

clone_size: NA
j_call: TRBJ2-7
v_call: TRBV9
d_call: TRBD1
cdr3_aa: CASSVDRGYEQYF
cdr3_nt: TGTGCCAGCAGCGTGGACAGGGGTTACGAGCAGTACTTC

clone_size: NA
j_call: TRBJ1-1
v_call: TRBV2
d_call: TRBD1
cdr3_aa: CASSDTGGYTEAFF
cdr3_nt: TGTGCCAGCAGTGATACAGGGGGCTATACTGAAGCTTTCTTT

clone_size: NA
j_call: TRBJ2-7
v_call: TRBV19
d_call: TRBD2
cdr3_aa: CASSILASGGPSSYEQYF
cdr3_nt: TGTGCCAGTAGTATTCTCGCTAGCGGGGGGCCCAGTTCCTACGAGCAGTACTTC

clone_size: NA
j_call: TRBJ2-7
v_call: TRBV7-2
d_call: NA
cdr3_aa: CASSSTGNYEQYF
cdr3_nt: TGTGCCAGCAGCTCAACAGGGAACTACGAGCAGTACTTC

clone_size: NA
j_call: TRBJ1-2
v_call: TRBV7-2
d_call: NA
cdr3_aa: CASSPSEGGYGYTF
cdr3_nt: TGTGCCAGCAGCCCTTCCGAAGGGGGGTATGGCTACACCTTC

clone_size: NA
j_call: TRBJ1-1
v_call: TRBV28
d_call: TRBD1
cdr3_aa: CASSLTGVRSAFF
cdr3_nt: TGTGCCAGCAGCCTGACAGGGGTTCGGTCAGCTTTCTTT

clone_size: NA
j_call: TRBJ1-2
v_call: TRBV5-4
d_call: TRBD1
cdr3_aa: CASSTSPTGDNYGYTF
cdr3_nt: TGTGCCAGCAGCACCAGCCCTACAGGGGACAACTATGGCTACACCTTC

clone_size: NA
j_call: TRBJ1-6
v_call: TRBV27
d_call: TRBD1
cdr3_aa: CASRQGITYNSPLHF
cdr3_nt: TGTGCCAGCAGACAGGGGATTACCTATAATTCACCCCTCCACTTT

clone_size: NA
j_call: TRBJ1-5
v_call: TRBV7-3
d_call: TRBD1
cdr3_aa: CASSLIETGGRSQPQHF
cdr3_nt: TGTGCCAGCAGCTTAATTGAGACAGGGGGAAGAAGTCAGCCCCAGCATTTT

clone_size: NA
j_call: TRBJ1-2
v_call: TRBV6-6
d_call: NA
cdr3_aa: CASSRVRGDGYTF
cdr3_nt: TGTGCCAGCAGCCGCGTGAGGGGTGACGGCTACACCTTC

clone_size: NA
j_call: TRBJ2-3
v_call: TRBV6-1
d_call: NA
cdr3_aa: CASSEALNGNTDTQYF
cdr3_nt: TGTGCCAGCAGTGAAGCGCTTAATGGCAACACAGATACGCAGTATTTT

clone_size: few
j_call: TRBJ1-1
v_call: TRBV7-9
d_call: TRBD1
cdr3_aa: CASSPPYRGGTEAFF
cdr3_nt: TGTGCCAGCAGCCCCCCCTACAGGGGTGGGACTGAAGCTTTCTTT

clone_size: NA
j_call: TRBJ2-2
v_call: TRBV6-5
d_call: TRBD1
cdr3_aa: CASSYEGQGAGELFF
cdr3_nt: TGTGCCAGCAGTTACGAAGGACAGGGGGCCGGGGAGCTGTTTTTT

clone_size: once
j_call: TRBJ1-4
v_call: TRBV28
d_call: NA
cdr3_aa: CASGPSEKLFF
cdr3_nt: TGTGCCAGCGGACCGTCGGAAAAACTGTTTTTT

clone_size: NA
j_call: TRBJ1-6
v_call: TRBV6-5
d_call: NA
cdr3_aa: CASINPGSPLHF
cdr3_nt: TGTGCCAGCATCAATCCGGGTTCACCCCTCCACTTT

clone_size: NA
j_call: TRBJ2-3
v_call: TRBV5-6
d_call: NA
cdr3_aa: CASSTGQWEYPDTQYF
cdr3_nt: TGTGCCAGCAGCACAGGACAGTGGGAGTATCCAGATACGCAGTATTTT

clone_size: NA
j_call: TRBJ1-1
v_call: TRBV25-1
d_call: NA
cdr3_aa: CASSAGGTEAFF
cdr3_nt: TGTGCCAGCAGTGCCGGGGGAACTGAAGCTTTCTTT

clone_size: few
j_call: TRBJ1-1
v_call: TRBV7-3
d_call: NA
cdr3_aa: CASSPNQEPNTEAFF
cdr3_nt: TGTGCCAGCAGCCCGAACCAGGAGCCGAACACTGAAGCTTTCTTT

clone_size: NA
j_call: TRBJ2-7
v_call: TRBV18
d_call: NA
cdr3_aa: CASSPVTEGDEQYF
cdr3_nt: TGTGCCAGCTCACCAGTTACAGAGGGGGACGAGCAGTACTTC

clone_size: NA
j_call: TRBJ2-7
v_call: TRBV2
d_call: NA
cdr3_aa: CASTARTSDYEQYF
cdr3_nt: TGTGCCAGCACTGCACGGACTTCCGACTACGAGCAGTACTTC

clone_size: NA
j_call: TRBJ2-7
v_call: TRBV10-3
d_call: TRBD1
cdr3_aa: CAISDGQGDLYEQYF
cdr3_nt: TGTGCCATCAGTGACGGACAGGGTGACCTATACGAGCAGTACTTC